This passage covers 11 T cell receptor beta chains from one sample sequenced in a study of T cell responses to AZD1222 COVID-19 vaccine. Sequencing used immunoSEQ multiplex PCR; TCRdb keeps in-frame clones, though not all of them. The table shows about 150,000 clones, with about nine tenths occurring only once. The source was peripheral blood, collected 28 days after the second AZD1222 dose. The source is an adult who received the AZD1222 COVID-19 vaccine.

The V gene is TRBV3-1 (or the pseudogene TRBV3-2), the J gene TRBJ1-2, with 9 bases lining up with TRBD1. Germline lookup yields CDR1 LGHDT and CDR2 YNNKEL (reference sequence). After removal of 2 bases from V and 7 bases from J, the junction contained 8 bases not matched to a gene. The CDR3 has 15 amino acids. As DNA, the CDR3 is TGTGCCAGCAGCCAATACGGACAGGGGCTCCTTGGCTACACCTTC. This gives the protein CASSQYGQGLLGYTF.

The chain uses TRBV9 and TRBJ1-1, with 7 bases lining up with TRBD1. The CDR3 is 15 amino acids. Germline CDR1 is SGDLS and CDR2 is YYNGEE. With V trimmed by 3 bases and J by 1 base, 6 bases remained unmatched. The CDR3 protein is CASSERQGKNTEAFF. The CDR3 DNA reads as TGTGCCAGCAGCGAACGACAGGGAAAGAACACTGAAGCTTTCTTT.

The chain combines TRBV5-1 with TRBJ2-7; 9 nucleotides agree with TRBD2. The length of the CDR3 is 16 residues. J gave up 2 bases and V 1 base, and 7 bases lay outside the gene matches. Germline V gene lookup returns CDR1 SGHRS and CDR2 YFSETQ. The CDR3 nucleotides are TGCGCCAGCAGCTTGCGGCTAGCGGGATCCACCTACGAGCAGTACTTC. This gives the protein CASSLRLAGSTYEQYF.

In its sample, this clone was seen once. The chain couples TRBV3-1 (or the pseudogene TRBV3-2) to TRBJ2-5; D possibly corresponds to TRBD2 (7 bases). Germline-derived CDR1 and CDR2 are LGHDT and YNNKEL (reference sequence). V lost 4 bases and J lost 0, with 18 bases in between. This CDR3 region has 17 residues. The CDR3 DNA sequence: TGTGCCAGCAGCCCCGGCGCCCGGGGGGCAAACCAAGAGACCCAGTACTTC. Amino acid sequence: CASSPGARGANQETQYF.

The chain combines TRBV2 with TRBJ2-7; TRBD2 agrees at 11 bases. This CDR3 contains 16 residues. The V and J ends lost 2 bases and 5 bases, in that order; junction bases with no gene match: 8. Germline-derived CDR1 and CDR2 are SNHLY and FYNNEI. The CDR3 DNA reads as TGTGCCAGCAGTGAACCCACTAGCGGGAGTACCCACGAGCAGTACTTC. It translates to CASSEPTSGSTHEQYF.

This sequence joins TRBV12-5 and TRBJ1-1, with D maybe TRBD1 (5 bases). The CDR3 spans 12 residues. Germline CDR1 and CDR2: LGHNT and FRNRAP. Written as DNA, the CDR3 is TGTGCAGCAGGGAACAAAAACACTGAAGCTTTCTTT. Protein: CAAGNKNTEAFF.

This chain links TRBV27 with TRBJ2-3, with unresolved D. The germline CDR1 and CDR2 sequences are MNHEY and SMNVEV (reference sequence). The CDR3 is 17 residues long. Between the trimmed V and J ends, which lost 5 bases and 2 bases, there was a span of 20 bases. The chain's CDR3 is CASSPIRAPTFTDTQYF. The CDR3 coding sequence is TGTGCCAGCAGTCCTATACGTGCCCCGACCTTCACAGATACGCAGTATTTT.

The CDR3 region is CASSLSGGAVNEQFF. The CDR3 DNA sequence: TGTGCCAGCAGCTTATCCGGGGGGGCTGTCAATGAGCAGTTCTTC. The chain links TRBV11-3 to TRBJ2-1, with 8 bases identical to TRBD2. Germline values: CDR1 SGHNT, CDR2 YENEEA. The trim removed 2 bases at V and 6 bases at J, leaving 6 bases unmatched. The CDR3 spans 15 residues.

The chain combines TRBV5-4 with TRBJ2-2; 8 bases agree with TRBD1. The V gene end was trimmed by 0 bases and the J gene end by 4 bases; junction bases not matched to a gene: 8. CDR1 is SGHNT, CDR2 YYREEE, per germline (reference sequence). CDR3 length equals 17 residues. This CDR3 reads CASSLGKQGVVTGELFF. The CDR3 nucleotides read TGTGCCAGCAGCTTGGGTAAACAGGGGGTGGTCACCGGGGAGCTGTTTTTT.

V usage is TRBV6-5 and J usage is TRBJ2-7; D gene ambiguous. Germline V CDR1 and CDR2: MNHEY, SVGAGI. V gave up 0 bases and J gave up 0 bases, with 6 bases separating them. This CDR3 is built from 14 residues. The CDR3 reads CASSYSRYSYEQYF. The DNA of the CDR3 is TGTGCCAGCAGTTACTCTCGTTACTCCTACGAGCAGTACTTC.

The chain carries TRBV6-2 or TRBV6-3 and TRBJ2-5; TRBD1 aligns across 10 bases. The CDR3 runs to 14 residues. The J segment lost 7 bases and the V segment lost 4 bases, leaving 6 bases of the junction unmatched. Germline V gene lookup returns CDR1 MNHEY and CDR2 SVGEGT. The chain's CDR3 is CASSSGTGVVTQYF. CDR3 DNA: TGTGCCAGCAGTTCCGGGACAGGGGTGGTGACCCAGTACTTC.